Shown below are 8 T cell receptor beta chains from a single sample sequenced in a study of OX40 agonist ivuxolimab in advanced cancers. TCRdb's table, derived via immunoSEQ multiplex PCR, lists solely in-frame clones and lacks some. The sample consists of 70,000 or so clones, nearly 85% of them appearing once. The sample here was CD4+ or CD8+ T cells sorted from blood, taken in a trial of the OX40 agonist ivuxolimab. The receptors shown here come from an adult with an advanced solid tumor such as melanoma, head and neck, liver or kidney cancer.

The V gene is TRBV5-4, the J gene TRBJ2-2, with D maybe TRBD2 (6 bases). This CDR3 is 16 amino acids long. The germline V and J ends were trimmed by 4 bases and 4 bases, with 17 bases remaining between them. Germline-derived CDR1 and CDR2 are SGHNT and YYREEE (reference sequence). The CDR3 DNA follows: TGTGCCAGCAGCCCGGCGGGGACTGGGGCCACCGGGGAGCTGTTTTTT. This gives the protein CASSPAGTGATGELFF.

The rearrangement uses TRBV2 and TRBJ2-7; maybe TRBD2 (5 bases). Trimming left V 7 bases short and J 12 bases short, with 22 bases between. This CDR3 comprises 13 residues. The germline V gene encodes CDR1 SNHLY and CDR2 FYNNEI. The CDR3 reads CASMPGREKRRYV. CDR3 DNA sequence: TGTGCCAGCATGCCGGGTAGGGAGAAAAGGCGGTACGTC.

The rearrangement uses TRBV18 and TRBJ2-7; D is unclear. Trimming took 3 bases from V and 9 from J, leaving 21 bases between them. The CDR3 has 15 amino acids. Per germline, CDR1 KGHSH and CDR2 LQKENI. CDR3 coding DNA: TGTGCCAGCTCACCCGCCGTGTCCTCCTACGAGTGGCAGTACTTC. Its protein is CASSPAVSSYEWQYF.

The chain uses TRBV7-2 and TRBJ1-2, with TRBD1 matching over 9 bases. The CDR3 totals 17 residues. CDR1 and CDR2 from the germline V gene are SGHTA and FQGNSA. Germline trimming cut 4 bases from V and 2 bases from J; bases unmatched to any gene: 11. This CDR3 reads CASSSHRRDRENYGYTF. The CDR3, as DNA: TGTGCCAGCAGCTCGCACAGACGGGACAGGGAAAACTATGGCTACACCTTC.

J is TRBJ1-2 and V is TRBV6-5, with 8 bases identical to TRBD1. This CDR3 is 15 amino acids long. The germline CDR1 and CDR2 sequences are MNHEY and SVGAGI. The V segment lost 2 bases and the J segment 2 bases; nucleotides outside the gene matches: 4. The CDR3 DNA sequence: TGTGCCAGCAGTTACCAAGGGACAGGCAACTATGGCTACACCTTC. Its translation: CASSYQGTGNYGYTF.

CDR3 in amino acids: CASSVSGQGLNEQFF. Here the CDR3 DNA reads TGTGCCAGCAGCGTATCGGGACAGGGACTCAATGAGCAGTTCTTC. The chain couples TRBV9 to TRBJ2-1; TRBD1 aligns across 9 bases. The CDR3 extends over 15 amino acids. CDR1 SGDLS and CDR2 YYNGEE come from the germline V gene. Trimming cost V 1 base and J 6 bases; bases outside gene matches: 5.

The V call is TRBV19, the J call TRBJ2-3; D may be TRBD1 (6 bases). This CDR3 is 16 amino acids long. Looked up from germline, CDR1 is LNHDA and CDR2 is SQIVND (reference sequence). V shed 5 bases and J shed 6 bases, with 21 bases lying between them. The CDR3 is CASSPTIYRVRDTQYF. The CDR3 coding sequence is TGTGCCAGTAGTCCGACGATTTACAGGGTCCGGGATACGCAGTATTTT.

This sequence joins TRBV18 and TRBJ2-2; D is perhaps TRBD2 (6 bases). The CDR3 loop spans 17 amino acids. The V end lost 0 bases, the J end lost 6 bases, and 17 bases lay between the germline ends. Germline V CDR1 and CDR2: KGHSH, LQKENI. As DNA, the CDR3 is TGTGCCAGCTCACCACCTGCGGGACCAACGCCTCCCGGGGAGCTGTTTTTT. Translation: CASSPPAGPTPPGELFF.